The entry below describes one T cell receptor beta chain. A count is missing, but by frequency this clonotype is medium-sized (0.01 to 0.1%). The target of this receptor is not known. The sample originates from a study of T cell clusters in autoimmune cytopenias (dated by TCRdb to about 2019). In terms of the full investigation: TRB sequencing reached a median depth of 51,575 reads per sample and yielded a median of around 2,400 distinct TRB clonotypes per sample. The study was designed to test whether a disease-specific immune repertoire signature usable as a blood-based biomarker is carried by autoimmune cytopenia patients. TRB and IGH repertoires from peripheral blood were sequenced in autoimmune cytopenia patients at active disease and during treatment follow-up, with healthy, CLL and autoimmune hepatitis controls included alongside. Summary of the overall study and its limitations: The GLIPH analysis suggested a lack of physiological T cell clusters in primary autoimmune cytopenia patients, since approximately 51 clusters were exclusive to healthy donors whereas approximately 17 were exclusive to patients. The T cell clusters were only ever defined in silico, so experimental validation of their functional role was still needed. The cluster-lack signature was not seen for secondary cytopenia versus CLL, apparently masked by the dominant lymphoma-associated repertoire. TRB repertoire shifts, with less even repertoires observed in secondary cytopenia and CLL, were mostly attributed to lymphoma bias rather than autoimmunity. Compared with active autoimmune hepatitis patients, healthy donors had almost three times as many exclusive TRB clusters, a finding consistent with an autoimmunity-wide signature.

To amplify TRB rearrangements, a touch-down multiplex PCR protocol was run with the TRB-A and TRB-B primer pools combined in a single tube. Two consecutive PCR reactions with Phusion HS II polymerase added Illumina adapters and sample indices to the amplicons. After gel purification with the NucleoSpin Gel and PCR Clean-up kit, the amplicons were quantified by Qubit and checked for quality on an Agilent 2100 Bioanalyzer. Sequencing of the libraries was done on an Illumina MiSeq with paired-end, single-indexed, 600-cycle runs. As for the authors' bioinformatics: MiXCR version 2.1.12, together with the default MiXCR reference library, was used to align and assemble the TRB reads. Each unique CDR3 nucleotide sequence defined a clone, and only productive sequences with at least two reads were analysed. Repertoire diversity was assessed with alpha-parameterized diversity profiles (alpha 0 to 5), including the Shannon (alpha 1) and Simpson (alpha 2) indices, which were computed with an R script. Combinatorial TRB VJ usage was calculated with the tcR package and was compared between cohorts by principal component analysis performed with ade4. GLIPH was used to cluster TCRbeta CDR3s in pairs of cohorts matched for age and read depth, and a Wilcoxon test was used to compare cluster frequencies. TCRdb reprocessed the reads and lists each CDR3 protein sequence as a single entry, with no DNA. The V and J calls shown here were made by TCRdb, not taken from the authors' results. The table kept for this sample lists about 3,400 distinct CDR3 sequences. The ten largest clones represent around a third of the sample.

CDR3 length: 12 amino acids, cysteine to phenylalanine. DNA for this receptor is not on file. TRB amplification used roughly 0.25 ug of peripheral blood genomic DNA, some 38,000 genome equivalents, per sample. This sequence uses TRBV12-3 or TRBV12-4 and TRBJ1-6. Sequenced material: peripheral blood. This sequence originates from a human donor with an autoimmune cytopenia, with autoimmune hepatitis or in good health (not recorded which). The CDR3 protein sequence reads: CASCLVHSPLHF.